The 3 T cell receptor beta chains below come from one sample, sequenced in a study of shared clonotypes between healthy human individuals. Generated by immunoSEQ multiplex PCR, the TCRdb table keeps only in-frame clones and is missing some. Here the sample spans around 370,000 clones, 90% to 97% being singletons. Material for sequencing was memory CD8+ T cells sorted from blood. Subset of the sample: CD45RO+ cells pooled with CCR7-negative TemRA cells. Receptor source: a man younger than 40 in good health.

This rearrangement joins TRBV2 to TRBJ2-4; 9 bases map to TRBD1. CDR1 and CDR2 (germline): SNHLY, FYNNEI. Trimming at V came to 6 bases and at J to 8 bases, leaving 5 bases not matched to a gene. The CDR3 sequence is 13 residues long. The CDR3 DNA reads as TGTGCCAGCAGAACAGGGGGCGCACACATTCAGTACTTC. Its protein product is CASRTGGAHIQYF.

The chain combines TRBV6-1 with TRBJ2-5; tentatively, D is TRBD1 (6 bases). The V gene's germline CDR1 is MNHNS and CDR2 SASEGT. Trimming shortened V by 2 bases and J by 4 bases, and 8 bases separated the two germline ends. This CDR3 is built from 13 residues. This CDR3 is CASSERGRETQYF. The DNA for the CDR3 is TGTGCCAGCAGTGAAAGGGGGAGAGAGACCCAGTACTTC.

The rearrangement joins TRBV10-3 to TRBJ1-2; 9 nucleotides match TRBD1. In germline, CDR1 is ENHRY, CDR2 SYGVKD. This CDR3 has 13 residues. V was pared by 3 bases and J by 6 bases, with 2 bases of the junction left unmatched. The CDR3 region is CAISDRDRDGYTF. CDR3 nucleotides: TGTGCCATCAGTGACCGGGACAGGGATGGCTACACCTTC.